The clone carrying this TCR beta chain was seen only a few times. The target antigen is unknown. This entry comes from a study of cytomegalovirus exposure and HLA in healthy donors. V was trimmed by 1 base and J by 0 bases, leaving 13 bases between them. The germline CDR1 and CDR2 sequences are SEHNR and FQNEAQ (reference sequence). The CDR3 has 17 amino acids. Study outcomes and limitations: V segments that were indistinguishable, TRBV6-2 and TRBV6-3 among them, were omitted from analysis.

PCR primers comprised 60 Vbeta and 13 Jbeta primers. Clones were sequenced by immunoSEQ multiplex PCR, and TCRdb holds only the in-frame ones, with some missing. There are under 150,000 clones in the sample; 82% occur only once, and roughly 12% lies in the top ten. The TCR was taken from a male donor in good health and CMV-seropositive. This rearrangement joins TRBV7-9 to TRBJ2-1, with D perhaps TRBD1 (6 bases). The sequenced material came from PBMCs. The CDR3 here is CASSLGTTGTSYNEQFF. CDR3 DNA: TGTGCCAGCAGCTTAGGAACAACAGGGACCTCCTACAATGAGCAGTTCTTC.